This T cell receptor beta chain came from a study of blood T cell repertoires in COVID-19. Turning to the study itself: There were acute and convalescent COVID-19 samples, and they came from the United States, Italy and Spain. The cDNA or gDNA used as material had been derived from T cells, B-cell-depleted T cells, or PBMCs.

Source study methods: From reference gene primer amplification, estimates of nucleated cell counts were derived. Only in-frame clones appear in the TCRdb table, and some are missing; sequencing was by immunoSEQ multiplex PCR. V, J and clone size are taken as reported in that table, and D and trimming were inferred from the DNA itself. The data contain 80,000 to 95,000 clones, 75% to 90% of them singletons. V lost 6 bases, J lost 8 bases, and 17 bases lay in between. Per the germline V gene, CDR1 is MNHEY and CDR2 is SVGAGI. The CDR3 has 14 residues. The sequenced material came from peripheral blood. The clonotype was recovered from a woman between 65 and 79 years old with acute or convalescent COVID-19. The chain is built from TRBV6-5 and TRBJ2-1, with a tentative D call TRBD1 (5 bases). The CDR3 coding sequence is TGTGCCAGCAGGGTGATTGGGGCTGGGGATGAGCAGTTCTTC. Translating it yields CASRVIGAGDEQFF.